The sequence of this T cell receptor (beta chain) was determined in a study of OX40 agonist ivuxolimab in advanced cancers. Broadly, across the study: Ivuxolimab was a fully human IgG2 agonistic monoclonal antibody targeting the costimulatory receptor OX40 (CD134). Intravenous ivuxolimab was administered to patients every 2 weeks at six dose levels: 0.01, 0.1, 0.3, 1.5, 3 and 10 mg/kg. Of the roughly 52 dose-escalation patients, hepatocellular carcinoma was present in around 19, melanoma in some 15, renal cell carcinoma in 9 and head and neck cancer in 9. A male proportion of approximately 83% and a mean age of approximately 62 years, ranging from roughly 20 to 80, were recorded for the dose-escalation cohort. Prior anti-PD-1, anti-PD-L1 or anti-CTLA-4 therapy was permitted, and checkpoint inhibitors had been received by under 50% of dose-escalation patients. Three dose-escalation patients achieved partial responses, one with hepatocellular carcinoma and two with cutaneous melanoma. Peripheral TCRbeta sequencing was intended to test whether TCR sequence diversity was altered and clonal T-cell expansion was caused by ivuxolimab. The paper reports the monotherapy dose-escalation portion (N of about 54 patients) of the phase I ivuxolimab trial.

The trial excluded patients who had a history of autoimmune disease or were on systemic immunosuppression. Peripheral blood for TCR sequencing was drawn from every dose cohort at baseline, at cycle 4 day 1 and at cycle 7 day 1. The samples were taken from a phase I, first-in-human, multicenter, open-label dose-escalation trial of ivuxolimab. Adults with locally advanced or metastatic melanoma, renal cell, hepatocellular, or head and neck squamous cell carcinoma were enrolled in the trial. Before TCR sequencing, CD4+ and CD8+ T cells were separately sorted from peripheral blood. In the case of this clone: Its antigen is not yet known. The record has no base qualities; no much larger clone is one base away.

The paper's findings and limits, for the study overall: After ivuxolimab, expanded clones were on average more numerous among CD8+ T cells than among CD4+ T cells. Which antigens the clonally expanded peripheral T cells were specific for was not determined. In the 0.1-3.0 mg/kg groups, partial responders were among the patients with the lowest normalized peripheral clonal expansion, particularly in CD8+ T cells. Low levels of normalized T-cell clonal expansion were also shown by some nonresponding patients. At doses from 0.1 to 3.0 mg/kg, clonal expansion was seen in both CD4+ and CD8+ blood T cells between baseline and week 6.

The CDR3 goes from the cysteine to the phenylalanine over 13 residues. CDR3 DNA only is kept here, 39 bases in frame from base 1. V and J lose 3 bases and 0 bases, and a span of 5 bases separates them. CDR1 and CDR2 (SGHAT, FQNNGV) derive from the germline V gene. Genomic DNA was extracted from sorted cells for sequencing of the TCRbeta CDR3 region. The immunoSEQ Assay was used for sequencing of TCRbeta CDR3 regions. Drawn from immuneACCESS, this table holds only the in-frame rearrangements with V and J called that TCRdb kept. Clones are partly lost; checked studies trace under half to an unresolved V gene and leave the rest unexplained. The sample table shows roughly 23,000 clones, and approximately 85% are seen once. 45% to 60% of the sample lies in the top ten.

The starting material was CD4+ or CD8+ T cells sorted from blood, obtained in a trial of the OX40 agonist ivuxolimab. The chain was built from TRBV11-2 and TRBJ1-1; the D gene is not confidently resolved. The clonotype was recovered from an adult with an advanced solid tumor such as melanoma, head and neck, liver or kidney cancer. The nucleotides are TGTGCCAGCAGCTTGGGAATGAACACTGAAGCTTTCTTT. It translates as CASSLGMNTEAFF.